These 26 T cell receptor beta chains originate from one sample sequenced in a study of T cells in Graves' hyperthyroidism and ophthalmopathy. The source material, RNA transcripts, was used to amplify TCR beta CDR3 regions. The TCR CDR3 first-round RT-PCR relied on the HTBI primer set. A single record per CDR3 protein comes from TCRdb applying MiXCR to the multiplex PCR reads. The table shows over 200,000 distinct CDR3 sequences, with approximately 17% occurring only once. Source material: blood. The receptors stem from a middle-aged man with Graves' hyperthyroidism.

This clonotype was seen at least ten times. V usage is TRBV7-9 and J usage is TRBJ1-1; no clear D gene. Germline values: CDR1 SEHNR, CDR2 FQNEAQ (reference sequence). This CDR3 is 13 amino acids long. V shed 3 bases and J shed 3 bases, with 8 bases lying between them. In DNA form, the CDR3 reads TGTGCCAGCAGCTTGTATATCGACACTGAAGCTTTCTTT. This translates into CASSLYIDTEAFF.

This clonotype has a count of ten or more. This sequence joins TRBV24-1 and TRBJ2-5; 9 nucleotides match TRBD2. CDR3 length equals 17 residues. The V segment lost 6 bases and the J segment 4 bases; nucleotides outside the gene matches: 14. Germline CDR1 KGHDR, CDR2 SFDVKD. This CDR3 reads CATSYGGRGSFGETQYF. DNA of the CDR3: TGTGCCACCAGTTACGGCGGGAGGGGGAGTTTCGGAGAGACCCAGTACTTC.

This clonotype was seen at least ten times. J is TRBJ2-3 and V is TRBV11-3, with D possibly being TRBD1 (6 bases). V was shortened by 3 bases and J by 3 bases, with 10 bases between the two germline ends. The CDR3 totals 14 residues. Per the germline V gene, CDR1 is SGHNT and CDR2 is YENEEA. CDR3 bases: TGTGCCAGCAGCTTTCACAGGGAGACAGATACGCAGTATTTT. Translation: CASSFHRETDTQYF. Variable domain in full (rest from reference TRBV11-3 and TRBJ2-3): EAGVVQSPRYKIIEKKQPVAFWCNPISGHNTLYWYLQNLGQGPELLIRYENEEAVDDSQLPKDRFSAERLKGVDSTLKIQPAELGDSAVYLCASSFHRETDTQYFGPGTRLTVL.

As to this clonotype: This may be a read error: a much more frequent sequence differs by one nucleotide. The DNA for the CDR3 is TGCAGCGCCCCCTATGAAGGGGAAGGCAGGGGGGGTAAGGCTGAAGCTTTCTTT. Its protein product is CSAPYEGEGRGGKAEAFF. V is TRBV29-1 and J is TRBJ1-1; 7 bases are a match to TRBD1. This CDR3 spans 18 amino acids. Germline-derived CDR1 and CDR2 are SQVTM and ANQGSEA. After removal of 7 bases from V and 6 bases from J, the junction contained 26 bases not matched to a gene.

Points on this clonotype: This sequence may be a read error, since a much larger clone differs from it by one base. It is likely a read error, because the conserved phenylalanine at the end of the CDR3 is missing. This chain joins TRBV11-1 and TRBJ2-5; no reliable D call. Germline V gives CDR1 SGHAT, CDR2 FQDESV (reference sequence). V lost 3 bases, J lost 0 bases, and 11 bases lay in between. The CDR3 is 15 amino acids. The CDR3 reads CASSFSPYNQETQYS. The DNA of the CDR3 is TGTGCCAGCAGCTTCTCTCCGTACAACCAAGAGACCCAGTACTCC.

The V and J genes are TRBV5-1 and TRBJ2-7, with 12 bases fitting TRBD1. This CDR3 contains 15 residues. V trimming: 0 bases; J trimming: 6 bases; junction bases outside the gene matches: 4. Germline values: CDR1 SGHRS, CDR2 YFSETQ. The CDR3 loop reads CASSLDGTGGSEQYF. The CDR3 region has the DNA TGCGCCAGCAGCTTGGATGGGACAGGGGGCTCCGAGCAGTACTTC.

This clonotype has ten or more counts. The chain links TRBV6-6 to TRBJ2-5; 7 nucleotides agree with TRBD2. The CDR3 loop spans 14 amino acids. Germline assignment: CDR1 MNHNY and CDR2 SVGAGI (reference sequence). V shed 2 bases and J 5 bases; nucleotides not matched to a gene: 5. CDR3 DNA: TGTGCCAGCAGTTACGGTGGGAGGGAGGAGACCCAGTACTTC. As protein: CASSYGGREETQYF.

V and J are TRBV20-1 and TRBJ2-7; TRBD2 matches 9 bases. The V and J ends lost 4 bases and 4 bases, in that order; junction bases with no gene match: 5. The CDR3 contains 13 residues. CDR1 and CDR2 (germline): DFQATT, SNEGSKA (reference sequence). The CDR3 region has the DNA TGCAGTGCTAAGGCTAGCGGGATGTACGAGCAGTACTTC. Its translation is CSAKASGMYEQYF.

This clonotype came up many times. The genes are TRBV18 and TRBJ2-5; D remains ambiguous. Germline loops: CDR1 KGHSH, CDR2 LQKENI. This CDR3 comprises 14 residues. V dropped 1 base and J dropped 4 bases, with 10 bases sitting between them. The CDR3 protein is CASSPQGSGETQYF. CDR3 DNA: TGTGCCAGCTCACCACAGGGCTCGGGAGAGACCCAGTACTTC. The variable domain in full, completed from reference TRBV18 and TRBJ2-5, reads NAGVMQNPRHLVRRRGQEARLRCSPMKGHSHVYWYRQLPEEGLKFMVYLQKENIIDESGMPKERFSAEFPKEGPSILRIQQVVRGDSAAYFCASSPQGSGETQYFGPGTRLLVL.

This clonotype was seen only a few times. The chain recombines TRBV6-4 with TRBJ1-6; 8 nucleotides agree with TRBD1. The V gene's germline CDR1 is MRHNA and CDR2 SNTAGT. V shed 8 bases and J 7 bases; nucleotides not matched to a gene: 1. The CDR3 has 12 amino acids. CDR3 residues: CASGTGNSPLHF. The CDR3 DNA reads as TGTGCCAGCGGGACAGGCAATTCACCCCTCCACTTT.

The V gene is TRBV6-2 or TRBV6-3, the J gene TRBJ2-1; 7 bases line up with TRBD2. The CDR3 length is 14 residues. From germline, CDR1 is MNHEY and CDR2 SVGEGT. Losses at the gene ends were 6 bases for V and 6 bases for J; bases not matched to a gene: 8. CDR3 nucleotide sequence: TGTGCCAGCAGGGGGCCGGGACTACTCAATGAGCAGTTCTTC. This codes for CASRGPGLLNEQFF.

This clonotype was recorded many times. This chain links TRBV30 with TRBJ1-4; D uncertain. Trimming took 1 base from V and 7 from J, leaving 13 bases between them. The CDR3 is made up of 14 amino acids. Looked up from germline, CDR1 is GTSNPN and CDR2 is SVGIG (reference sequence). The CDR3 region is CAWSGFSLSEKLFF. The CDR3 region has the DNA TGTGCCTGGAGTGGGTTCAGTCTGAGTGAAAAACTGTTTTTT. The full variable domain, with the rest looked up from reference TRBV30 and TRBJ1-4, is SQTIHQWPATLVQPVGSPLSLECTVEGTSNPNLYWYRQAAGRGLQLLFYSVGIGQISSEVPQNLSASRPQDRQFILSSKKLLLSDSGFYLCAWSGFSLSEKLFFGSGTQLSVL.

This clonotype was seen only a few times. V and J are TRBV20-1 and TRBJ2-1; TRBD2 aligns across 11 bases. J gave up 0 bases and V 6 bases, and 4 bases lay outside the gene matches. The germline V gene encodes CDR1 DFQATT and CDR2 SNEGSKA (reference sequence). This CDR3 spans 15 amino acids. The CDR3 loop is CSASGLAGSYNEQFF. CDR3 DNA: TGCAGTGCCTCCGGACTAGCGGGCTCCTACAATGAGCAGTTCTTC.

This sequence joins TRBV20-1 and TRBJ2-7, with D unclear. CDR1 is DFQATT and CDR2 is SNEGSKA in the germline V gene (reference sequence). CDR3 length equals 8 residues. CDR3 DNA sequence: TGCAGCGTTGGTGAGCAGTACTTC. This encodes CSVGEQYF.

In this sample, this clonotype turned up once. This may be a read error, as it is one base from a much larger clone. The conserved final phenylalanine or tryptophan is absent from the CDR3, which likely points to a read error. The chain combines TRBV6-5 with TRBJ2-3; D not resolved. Germline V gene data show CDR1 as MNHEY and CDR2 as SVGAGI. The CDR3 extends over 13 amino acids. Trimming took off 2 bases at V and 2 bases at J, with 5 bases between the two ends. CDR3 nucleotide sequence: TGTGCCAGCAGTTACACGAACACAGATACGCAGTATTCT. It specifies CASSYTNTDTQYS.

V is TRBV29-1 and J is TRBJ1-1; no reliable D call. Trimming shortened V by 8 bases and J by 1 base, and 8 bases separated the two germline ends. This CDR3 region has 11 residues. Germline values: CDR1 SQVTM, CDR2 ANQGSEA. In nucleotides, the CDR3 is TGCAGCTTTACAGAGAACACTGAAGCTTTCTTT. Protein product: CSFTENTEAFF.

This clonotype has at least ten counts. The rearrangement links TRBV10-3 to TRBJ2-3; tentatively, D is TRBD1 or TRBD2 (5 bases each). V was cut by 5 bases and J by 4 bases, with 19 bases left in between. Germline V CDR1 and CDR2: ENHRY, SYGVKD. This CDR3 is built from 16 residues. The CDR3, as DNA: TGTGCCATCAGTTCCGGGACCTCCCAGGGCGCAGATACGCAGTATTTT. It specifies CAISSGTSQGADTQYF.

Notes on this clonotype: Being one base from a much bigger clone, this may be a read error. The CDR3 sequence is CASSFLYEQFF. The DNA of the CDR3 is TGTGCCAGCAGTTTTCTCTATGAGCAGTTCTTC. This chain links TRBV12-3 or TRBV12-4 with TRBJ2-1; D unresolved. V shed 3 bases and J shed 8 bases, with 5 bases lying between them. The CDR3 contains 11 residues.

In this sample, this clonotype turned up many times. CDR3 DNA sequence: TGTGCCAGCAGCTTATCTAGCGGGAGTTTCGTTGAGCAGTTCTTC. Translated: CASSLSSGSFVEQFF. The V call is TRBV7-9, the J call TRBJ2-1; 10 nucleotides match TRBD2. The CDR3 is 15 residues long. Looked up from germline, CDR1 is SEHNR and CDR2 is FQNEAQ (reference sequence). V lost 2 bases and J lost 9; bases outside the gene matches: 7.

Turning to this clonotype: Just one base apart from a much larger clone, this may be a read error. This rearrangement joins TRBV10-3 to TRBJ2-2; TRBD1 agrees at 10 bases. Germline CDR1 reads ENHRY; CDR2 reads SYGVKD. CDR3 length: 15 amino acids. In DNA form, the CDR3 reads TGTGCCATCAGTGGTCCGGGACAGGGGACCGGGGAGCTGTCTTTT. It specifies CAISGPGQGTGELSF.

The chain combines TRBV11-2 with TRBJ2-7; D may be TRBD1 or TRBD2 (5 bases each). V was pared by 5 bases and J by 1 base, with 15 bases between. CDR3 size: 15 residues. From germline, CDR1 is SGHAT and CDR2 FQNNGV. CDR3: CASSPWGSASYEQYF. The CDR3 nucleotides read TGTGCCAGCAGCCCATGGGGGTCGGCTTCCTACGAGCAGTACTTC.

This clonotype was found many times. The rearrangement uses TRBV14 and TRBJ2-1; D is unresolved. Germline CDR1 SGHDN, CDR2 FVKESK. Trimming pared 1 base from V and 0 bases from J, leaving 7 bases between. CDR3 length: 15 residues. CDR3 in DNA: TGTGCCAGCAGCCAAGGCTACAGCTCCTACAATGAGCAGTTCTTC. Translating gives CASSQGYSSYNEQFF.

There are a few counts of this clonotype. The chain carries TRBV2 and TRBJ2-7, with TRBD1 as a possible D gene (5 bases). CDR3 size: 13 residues. Trimming cost V 5 bases and J 4 bases, with 12 bases left between them. Germline V gene data show CDR1 as SNHLY and CDR2 as FYNNEI. The CDR3 region has the DNA TGTGCCAGCAGTCGGACATCCTTTTACGAGCAGTACTTC. This codes for CASSRTSFYEQYF.

Ten or more counts support this clonotype. This CDR3 is CASSLGTYYEQYF. The CDR3 nucleotides read TGCGCCAGCAGCTTGGGAACATACTACGAGCAGTACTTC. The chain has TRBV5-1 and TRBJ2-7, with D unresolved. The CDR3 extends over 13 amino acids. V gave up 0 bases and J gave up 3 bases, with 7 bases separating them. Germline V lookup: CDR1 SGHRS, CDR2 YFSETQ.

J is TRBJ2-7 and V is TRBV27; 11 bases map to TRBD2. V gave up 8 bases and J gave up 0 bases; unmatched junction bases: 15. The germline gives CDR1 MNHEY, CDR2 SMNVEV (reference sequence). This CDR3 is 18 amino acids long. CDR3 DNA: TGTGCCAGCTGGGGGCCCGGGACTAGCGGTCCTAGCTCCTACGAGCAGTACTTC. Its protein is CASWGPGTSGPSSYEQYF.

The chain employs TRBV10-3 and TRBJ2-5, with D hard to call. The germline V gene has CDR1 ENHRY and CDR2 SYGVKD. The CDR3 totals 14 residues. V lost 3 bases and J 2 bases, leaving 10 bases between the germline ends. CDR3 bases: TGTGCCATCAGTGATTACGACGGACAAGAGACCCAGTACTTC. Its protein is CAISDYDGQETQYF.